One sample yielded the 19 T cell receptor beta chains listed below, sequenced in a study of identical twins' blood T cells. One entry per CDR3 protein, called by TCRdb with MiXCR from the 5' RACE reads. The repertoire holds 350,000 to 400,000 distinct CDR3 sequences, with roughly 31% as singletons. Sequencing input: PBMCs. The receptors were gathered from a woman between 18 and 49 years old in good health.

The chain's CDR3 is CASSWGAGRNTEAFF. As DNA, the CDR3 is TGTGCCAGCAGTTGGGGCGCGGGGCGGAACACTGAAGCTTTCTTT. The rearrangement uses TRBV12-3 or TRBV12-4 and TRBJ1-1, with D possibly being TRBD1 (5 bases). The CDR3 has 15 residues. V was clipped by 4 bases and J by 1 base, with 13 bases between them.

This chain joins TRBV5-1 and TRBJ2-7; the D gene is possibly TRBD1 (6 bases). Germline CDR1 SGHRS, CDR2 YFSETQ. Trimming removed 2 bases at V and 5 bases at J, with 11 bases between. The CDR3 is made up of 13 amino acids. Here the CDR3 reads CASSFARGNEQYF. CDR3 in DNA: TGCGCCAGCAGCTTCGCCAGGGGCAACGAGCAGTACTTC.

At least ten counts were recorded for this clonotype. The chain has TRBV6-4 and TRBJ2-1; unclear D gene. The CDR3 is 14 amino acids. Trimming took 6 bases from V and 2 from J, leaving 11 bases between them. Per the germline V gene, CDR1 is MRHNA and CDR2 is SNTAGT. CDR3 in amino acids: CASSAGLPYNEQFF. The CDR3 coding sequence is TGTGCCAGCAGCGCCGGGTTGCCCTACAATGAGCAGTTCTTC.

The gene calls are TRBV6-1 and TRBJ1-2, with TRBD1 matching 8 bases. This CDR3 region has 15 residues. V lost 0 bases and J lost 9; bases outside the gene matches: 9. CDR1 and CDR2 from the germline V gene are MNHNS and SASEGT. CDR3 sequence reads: CASSEAFSGGFSYTF. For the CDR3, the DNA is TGTGCCAGCAGTGAAGCGTTTTCAGGGGGCTTCAGCTACACCTTC.

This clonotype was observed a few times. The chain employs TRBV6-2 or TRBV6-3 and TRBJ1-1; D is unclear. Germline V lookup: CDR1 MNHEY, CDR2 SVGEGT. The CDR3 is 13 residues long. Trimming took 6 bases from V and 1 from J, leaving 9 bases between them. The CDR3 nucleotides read TGTGCCAGCAGGCCCAGGACGAACACTGAAGCTTTCTTT. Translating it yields CASRPRTNTEAFF.

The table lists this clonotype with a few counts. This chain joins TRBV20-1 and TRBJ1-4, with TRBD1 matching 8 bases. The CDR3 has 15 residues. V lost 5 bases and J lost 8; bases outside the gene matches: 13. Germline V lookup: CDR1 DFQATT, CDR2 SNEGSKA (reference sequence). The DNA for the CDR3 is TGCAGTGCTCGCCGAGACAGGGGACTGAGGGAAAAACTGTTTTTT. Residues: CSARRDRGLREKLFF.

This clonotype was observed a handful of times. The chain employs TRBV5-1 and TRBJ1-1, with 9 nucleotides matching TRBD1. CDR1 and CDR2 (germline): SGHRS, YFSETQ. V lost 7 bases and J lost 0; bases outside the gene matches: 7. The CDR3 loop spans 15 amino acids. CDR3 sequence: CASGTGGAVNTEAFF. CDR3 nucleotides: TGCGCCAGCGGCACAGGGGGCGCAGTGAACACTGAAGCTTTCTTT. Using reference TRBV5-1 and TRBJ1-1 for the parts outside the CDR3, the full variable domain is KAGVTQTPRYLIKTRGQQVTLSCSPISGHRSVSWYQQTPGQGLQFLFEYFSETQRNKGNFPGRFSGRQFSNSRSEMNVSTLELGDSALYLCASGTGGAVNTEAFFGQGTRLTVV.

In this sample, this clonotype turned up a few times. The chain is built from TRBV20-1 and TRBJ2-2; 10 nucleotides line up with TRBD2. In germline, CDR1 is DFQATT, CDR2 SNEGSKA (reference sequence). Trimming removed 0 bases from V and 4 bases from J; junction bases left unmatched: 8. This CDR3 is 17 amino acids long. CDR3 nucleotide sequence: TGCAGTGCTAGAGATCCAGTAGCGGGAGGAACCACCGGGGAGCTGTTTTTT. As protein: CSARDPVAGGTTGELFF.

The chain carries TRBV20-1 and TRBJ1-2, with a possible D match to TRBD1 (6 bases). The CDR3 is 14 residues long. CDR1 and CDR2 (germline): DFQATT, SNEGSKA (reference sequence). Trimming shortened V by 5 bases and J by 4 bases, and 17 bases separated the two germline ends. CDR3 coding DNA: TGCAGTGCTCCTCGAAGGGGGGAAGGCTATGGCTACACCTTC. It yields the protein CSAPRRGEGYGYTF.

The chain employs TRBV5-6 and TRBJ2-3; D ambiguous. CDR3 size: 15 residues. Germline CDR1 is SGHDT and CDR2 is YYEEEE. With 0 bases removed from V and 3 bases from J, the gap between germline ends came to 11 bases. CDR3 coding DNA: TGTGCCAGCAGCTTGGCCGTCCCGAGGACAGATACGCAGTATTTT. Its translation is CASSLAVPRTDTQYF.

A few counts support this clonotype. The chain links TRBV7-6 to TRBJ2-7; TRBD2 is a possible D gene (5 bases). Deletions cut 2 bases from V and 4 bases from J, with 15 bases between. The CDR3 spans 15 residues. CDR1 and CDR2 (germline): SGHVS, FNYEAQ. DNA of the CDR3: TGTGCCAGCAGCTTATTTGCGCAAGGGAGTTACGAGCAGTACTTC. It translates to CASSLFAQGSYEQYF.

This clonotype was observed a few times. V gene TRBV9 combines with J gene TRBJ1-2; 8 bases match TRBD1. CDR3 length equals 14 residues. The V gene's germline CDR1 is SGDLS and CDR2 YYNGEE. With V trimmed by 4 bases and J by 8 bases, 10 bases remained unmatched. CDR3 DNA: TGTGCCAGCAGCCAAGGTCAGGGGGCGAGAGGCTACACCTTC. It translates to CASSQGQGARGYTF.

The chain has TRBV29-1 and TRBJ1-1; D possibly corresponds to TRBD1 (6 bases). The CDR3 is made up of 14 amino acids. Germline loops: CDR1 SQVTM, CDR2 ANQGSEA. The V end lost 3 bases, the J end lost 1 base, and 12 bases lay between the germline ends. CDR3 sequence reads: CSVEEGGGNTEAFF. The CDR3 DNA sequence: TGCAGCGTTGAGGAAGGAGGGGGGAACACTGAAGCTTTCTTT.

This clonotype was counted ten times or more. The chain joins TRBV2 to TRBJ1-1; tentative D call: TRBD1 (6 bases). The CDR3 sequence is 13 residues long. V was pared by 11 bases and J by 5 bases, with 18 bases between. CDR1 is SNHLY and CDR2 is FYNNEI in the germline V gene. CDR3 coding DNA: TGTGCCTTGATTCAGGGGATTCGGACTGAAGCTTTCTTT. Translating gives CALIQGIRTEAFF. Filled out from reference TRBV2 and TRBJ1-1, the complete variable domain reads EPEVTQTPSHQVTQMGQEVILRCVPISNHLYFYWYRQILGQKVEFLVSFYNNEISEKSEIFDDQFSVERPDGSNFTLKIRSTKLEDSAMYFCALIQGIRTEAFFGQGTRLTVV.

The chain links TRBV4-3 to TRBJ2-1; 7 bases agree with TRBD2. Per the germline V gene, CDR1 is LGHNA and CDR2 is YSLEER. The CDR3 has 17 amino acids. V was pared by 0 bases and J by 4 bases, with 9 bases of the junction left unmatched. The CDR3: CASSQEVKRDAYNEQFF. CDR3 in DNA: TGCGCCAGCAGCCAAGAGGTGAAGCGGGACGCTTACAATGAGCAGTTCTTC.

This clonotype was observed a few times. For the CDR3, the DNA is TGTGCCAGCAGACCTACGCGTATGAACACTGAAGCTTTCTTT. Its protein is CASRPTRMNTEAFF. The chain combines TRBV12-3 or TRBV12-4 with TRBJ1-1; no firm D call. V was trimmed by 6 bases and J by 0 bases, leaving 11 bases between them. This CDR3 has 14 amino acids.

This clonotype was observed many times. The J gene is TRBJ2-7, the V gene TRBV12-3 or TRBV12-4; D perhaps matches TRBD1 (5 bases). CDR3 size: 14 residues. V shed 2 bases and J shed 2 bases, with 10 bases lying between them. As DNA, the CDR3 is TGTGCCAGCAGTTTACAGGGTTCCGCCTACGAGCAGTACTTC. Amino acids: CASSLQGSAYEQYF.

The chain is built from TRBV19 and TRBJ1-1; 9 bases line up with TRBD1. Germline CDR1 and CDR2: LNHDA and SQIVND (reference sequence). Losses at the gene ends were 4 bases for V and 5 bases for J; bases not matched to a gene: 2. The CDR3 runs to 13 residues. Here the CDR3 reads CASSTQGATEAFF. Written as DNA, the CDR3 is TGTGCCAGTAGTACACAGGGGGCGACTGAAGCTTTCTTT.

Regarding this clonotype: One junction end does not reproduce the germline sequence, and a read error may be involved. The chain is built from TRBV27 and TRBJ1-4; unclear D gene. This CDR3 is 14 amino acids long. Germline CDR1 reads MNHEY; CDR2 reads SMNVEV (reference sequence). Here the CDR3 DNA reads TGTGCCAGCGGTTTATACTCCGGGAATGAAAAACTGTTTTTT. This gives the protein CASGLYSGNEKLFF.